The clone carrying this T cell receptor (beta chain) occurred many times. As yet, its antigen is unknown. Diagnostic assessment was based on clinical symptoms, serum thyroxine and TRAb, thyroid ultrasound and orbital computed tomography. RNA transcripts yielded amplified TCR beta CDR3 regions. The HTBI primer set was used in a first-round RT-PCR of the TCR CDR3. TCRdb re-derived calls from the multiplex PCR reads in MiXCR, one entry per CDR3 protein. Altogether nearly 600,000 distinct CDR3 sequences are present, 14% being singletons, with the ten largest covering roughly 7%. The V gene lost 2 bases and the J gene lost 1 base, with 14 bases spanning the gap. Germline V gene lookup returns CDR1 MNHEY and CDR2 SVGAGI. CDR3 length: 16 residues. This entry is derived from a study of T cells in Graves' hyperthyroidism and ophthalmopathy. Findings and caveats of the study: Blood also showed most of the thyroid clonotypes that were expanded above 0.001.

V gene TRBV6-5 combines with J gene TRBJ2-5; either TRBD1 or TRBD2 may fit D (5 bases each). The sequenced sample consisted of blood. This clonotype was obtained from a woman aged 18-29 years with Graves' ophthalmopathy. The CDR3 is CASSYGGSRTQETQYF. The DNA of the CDR3 is TGTGCCAGCAGTTACGGGGGTAGTAGGACCCAAGAGACCCAGTACTTC.